Listed below are T cell receptor beta chains from one sample, sequenced in a study of cytomegalovirus exposure and HLA in healthy donors. The protocol was immunoSEQ multiplex PCR, while the TCRdb copy is restricted to in-frame clones and leaves out a portion. The data contain about 110,000 clones, approximately 80% of them singletons. The material sequenced was PBMCs. All receptors come from a man younger than 45 in good health and CMV-seropositive. Each CDR3 is given with its conserved first and last residue. Fields, in order: CDR3 length, clone size, D gene, J gene, V gene, CDR3 protein, CDR3 DNA. A D gene is named only where the DNA matches it firmly. A clone size is listed for some rows: how often the clone was seen (once, few, many), or a class if it is expanded.

len: 14; abundance: few; d_gene: TRBD1; j_gene: TRBJ1-3; v_gene: TRBV6-5; CDR3aa: CASSYSGGGNTIYF; CDR3nt: TGTGCCAGCAGTTACTCAGGGGGCGGAAACACCATATATTTT
len: 16; abundance: NA; d_gene: NA; j_gene: TRBJ1-6; v_gene: TRBV19; CDR3aa: CASSPRQSSYNSPLHF; CDR3nt: TGTGCCAGTAGTCCCCGACAGAGCTCCTATAATTCACCCCTCCACTTT
len: 17; abundance: NA; d_gene: TRBD1; j_gene: TRBJ2-3; v_gene: TRBV4-1; CDR3aa: CASNKGSGTGFGGTQYF; CDR3nt: TGCGCCAGCAACAAAGGTTCCGGGACAGGGTTTGGAGGGACGCAGTATTTT
len: 14; abundance: few; d_gene: NA; j_gene: TRBJ1-1; v_gene: TRBV6-6; CDR3aa: CASRNVGGNTEAFF; CDR3nt: TGTGCCAGCAGAAACGTGGGAGGAAACACTGAAGCTTTCTTT
len: 15; abundance: NA; d_gene: TRBD2; j_gene: TRBJ2-5; v_gene: TRBV10-2; CDR3aa: CASSASSGGAETQYF; CDR3nt: TGCGCCAGCAGTGCGTCTAGCGGGGGGGCGGAGACCCAGTACTTC
len: 16; abundance: NA; d_gene: NA; j_gene: TRBJ1-5; v_gene: TRBV10-1; CDR3aa: CASSGGAEYSNQPQHF; CDR3nt: TGCGCCAGCAGCGGGGGAGCAGAATATAGCAATCAGCCCCAGCATTTT
len: 15; abundance: many; d_gene: TRBD1; j_gene: TRBJ2-7; v_gene: TRBV10-3; CDR3aa: CAIMRWGQGIYEQYF; CDR3nt: TGTGCCATCATGCGATGGGGACAGGGTATCTACGAGCAGTACTTC
len: 19; abundance: NA; d_gene: NA; j_gene: TRBJ1-2; v_gene: TRBV28; CDR3aa: CASSLGVRDSSPSNYGYTF; CDR3nt: TGTGCCAGCAGTTTAGGAGTAAGGGACTCTTCACCCAGTAACTATGGCTACACCTTC
len: 14; abundance: few; d_gene: NA; j_gene: TRBJ1-2; v_gene: TRBV9; CDR3aa: CASSGPGGPRGYTF; CDR3nt: TGTGCCAGCAGCGGTCCCGGCGGGCCTCGGGGCTACACCTTC
len: 15; abundance: NA; d_gene: NA; j_gene: TRBJ2-7; v_gene: TRBV7-8; CDR3aa: CASSPHRDTAYEQYF; CDR3nt: TGTGCCAGCAGCCCACACAGGGATACGGCCTACGAGCAGTACTTC
len: 13; abundance: NA; d_gene: NA; j_gene: TRBJ1-5; v_gene: TRBV15; CDR3aa: CATSRATNQPQHF; CDR3nt: TGTGCCACCAGCAGAGCTACCAATCAGCCCCAGCATTTT
len: 11; abundance: once; d_gene: NA; j_gene: TRBJ1-2; v_gene: TRBV25-1; CDR3aa: CATEQNYGYTF; CDR3nt: TGTGCCACGGAACAGAACTATGGCTACACCTTC
len: 13; abundance: NA; d_gene: NA; j_gene: TRBJ1-5; v_gene: TRBV30; CDR3aa: CAWSVGANQPQHF; CDR3nt: TGTGCCTGGAGTGTAGGGGCGAATCAGCCCCAGCATTTT
len: 15; abundance: NA; d_gene: TRBD2; j_gene: TRBJ2-3; v_gene: TRBV5-6; CDR3aa: CASCVGSGTTDTQYF; CDR3nt: TGTGCCAGCTGCGTTGGTAGCGGGACCACAGATACGCAGTATTTT
len: 11; abundance: NA; d_gene: TRBD1; j_gene: TRBJ1-4; v_gene: TRBV11-3; CDR3aa: CASSWTGELFF; CDR3nt: TGTGCCAGCAGCTGGACAGGGGAACTGTTTTTT
len: 15; abundance: NA; d_gene: NA; j_gene: TRBJ1-3; v_gene: TRBV14; CDR3aa: CASSRDHGLGNTIYF; CDR3nt: TGTGCCAGCAGCCGAGACCATGGCCTTGGAAACACCATATATTTT
len: 15; abundance: NA; d_gene: NA; j_gene: TRBJ2-3; v_gene: TRBV28; CDR3aa: CASTFQPTGADTQYF; CDR3nt: TGTGCCAGCACCTTTCAGCCCACGGGGGCAGATACGCAGTATTTT
len: 13; abundance: NA; d_gene: NA; j_gene: TRBJ1-1; v_gene: TRBV5-6; CDR3aa: CASSLFSNTEAFF; CDR3nt: TGTGCCAGCAGCTTGTTTTCAAACACTGAAGCTTTCTTT
len: 15; abundance: NA; d_gene: NA; j_gene: TRBJ2-7; v_gene: TRBV7-6; CDR3aa: CASSLVSDPGYEQYF; CDR3nt: TGTGCCAGCAGCCTAGTCTCGGATCCGGGGTACGAGCAGTACTTC
len: 14; abundance: NA; d_gene: TRBD1; j_gene: TRBJ1-5; v_gene: TRBV19; CDR3aa: CASIGTAQVEPQHF; CDR3nt: TGTGCCAGTATAGGGACAGCCCAGGTAGAGCCCCAGCATTTT
len: 13; abundance: NA; d_gene: NA; j_gene: TRBJ2-5; v_gene: TRBV5-4; CDR3aa: CASSQLVGETQYF; CDR3nt: TGTGCCAGCAGCCAACTAGTGGGGGAGACCCAGTACTTC
len: 18; abundance: NA; d_gene: NA; j_gene: TRBJ1-1; v_gene: TRBV5-4; CDR3aa: CASSFDRARTADDTEAFF; CDR3nt: TGTGCCAGCAGCTTCGACCGTGCGCGAACAGCGGACGACACTGAAGCTTTCTTT
len: 11; abundance: NA; d_gene: NA; j_gene: TRBJ2-2; v_gene: TRBV2; CDR3aa: CASSNVGELFF; CDR3nt: TGTGCCAGCAGTAATGTCGGGGAGCTGTTTTTT
len: 16; abundance: few; d_gene: TRBD2; j_gene: TRBJ2-3; v_gene: TRBV5-1; CDR3aa: CASSFLAGISGDTQYF; CDR3nt: TGCGCCAGCAGCTTTCTAGCGGGGATCTCGGGGGATACGCAGTATTTT
len: 16; abundance: NA; d_gene: TRBD1; j_gene: TRBJ1-6; v_gene: TRBV9; CDR3aa: CASSVHRDRGLSPLHF; CDR3nt: TGTGCCAGCAGCGTTCACCGGGACAGGGGGCTCTCACCCCTCCACTTT
len: 16; abundance: NA; d_gene: NA; j_gene: TRBJ2-1; v_gene: TRBV7-9; CDR3aa: CASSLEVSPPPGEQFF; CDR3nt: TGTGCCAGCAGCTTGGAGGTTTCCCCTCCCCCGGGTGAGCAGTTCTTC
len: 16; abundance: once; d_gene: TRBD2; j_gene: TRBJ2-5; v_gene: TRBV5-4; CDR3aa: CASSSPLAGELETQYF; CDR3nt: TGTGCCAGCAGCTCCCCCCTAGCGGGGGAACTAGAGACCCAGTACTTC
len: 18; abundance: NA; d_gene: TRBD1; j_gene: TRBJ1-5; v_gene: TRBV5-6; CDR3aa: CASSRSRGLDRANQPQHF; CDR3nt: TGTGCCAGCAGTCGCTCAAGGGGCCTGGACAGGGCTAATCAGCCCCAGCATTTT
len: 17; abundance: few; d_gene: TRBD2; j_gene: TRBJ2-5; v_gene: TRBV27; CDR3aa: CASSLAGGPRYQETQYF; CDR3nt: TGTGCCAGCAGTTTGGCGGGAGGGCCTAGGTACCAAGAGACCCAGTACTTC
len: 17; abundance: once; d_gene: NA; j_gene: TRBJ1-4; v_gene: TRBV6-9; CDR3aa: CASSPDPRGGEEEKLFF; CDR3nt: TGTGCCAGCAGTCCCGACCCTCGTGGAGGGGAGGAGGAAAAACTGTTTTTT
len: 17; abundance: once; d_gene: NA; j_gene: TRBJ2-7; v_gene: TRBV28; CDR3aa: CASSLFTLSRASYEQYF; CDR3nt: TGTGCCAGCAGTCTTTTCACCCTCTCGCGCGCTTCCTACGAGCAGTACTTC
len: 13; abundance: NA; d_gene: NA; j_gene: TRBJ1-2; v_gene: TRBV13; CDR3aa: CASTYGGSYGYTF; CDR3nt: TGTGCCAGCACCTACGGGGGAAGCTATGGCTACACCTTC
len: 12; abundance: NA; d_gene: NA; j_gene: TRBJ1-4; v_gene: TRBV6-1; CDR3aa: CASSGTYEKLFF; CDR3nt: TGTGCCAGCAGTGGGACTTACGAAAAACTGTTTTTT
len: 13; abundance: once; d_gene: NA; j_gene: TRBJ1-4; v_gene: TRBV2; CDR3aa: CASSPRTPEKLFF; CDR3nt: TGTGCCAGCAGCCCCCGGACTCCTGAAAAACTGTTTTTT
len: 14; abundance: NA; d_gene: TRBD1; j_gene: TRBJ2-1; v_gene: TRBV7-9; CDR3aa: CASTAGTAYNEQFF; CDR3nt: TGTGCCAGCACAGCTGGGACAGCTTACAATGAGCAGTTCTTC
len: 17; abundance: NA; d_gene: TRBD1; j_gene: TRBJ1-2; v_gene: TRBV27; CDR3aa: CASSSLLGQGLGYGYTF; CDR3nt: TGTGCCAGCAGTTCCTTATTAGGACAGGGCCTGGGCTATGGCTACACCTTC
len: 16; abundance: once; d_gene: NA; j_gene: TRBJ1-1; v_gene: TRBV7-2; CDR3aa: CASSPYKGFDNTEAFF; CDR3nt: TGTGCCAGCAGCCCGTACAAGGGGTTTGACAACACTGAAGCTTTCTTT
len: 13; abundance: NA; d_gene: NA; j_gene: TRBJ2-7; v_gene: TRBV7-9; CDR3aa: CASSPGQRYEQYF; CDR3nt: TGTGCCAGCAGCCCCGGACAGAGGTACGAGCAGTACTTC
len: 14; abundance: NA; d_gene: NA; j_gene: TRBJ2-1; v_gene: TRBV6-6; CDR3aa: CASSTGRNVNEQFF; CDR3nt: TGTGCCAGCTCGACAGGGAGGAATGTTAATGAGCAGTTCTTC
len: 15; abundance: once; d_gene: TRBD2; j_gene: TRBJ2-7; v_gene: TRBV28; CDR3aa: CASSLAGGNSYEQYF; CDR3nt: TGTGCCAGCAGTTTAGCGGGGGGGAACTCCTACGAGCAGTACTTC
len: 18; abundance: NA; d_gene: TRBD1; j_gene: TRBJ1-6; v_gene: TRBV19; CDR3aa: CASSVGQATAGYNSPLHF; CDR3nt: TGTGCCAGTAGTGTAGGACAGGCGACAGCGGGATATAATTCACCCCTCCACTTT
len: 17; abundance: NA; d_gene: TRBD2; j_gene: TRBJ2-5; v_gene: TRBV9; CDR3aa: CASSPGLAGGFQETQYF; CDR3nt: TGTGCCAGCAGCCCGGGACTAGCGGGGGGGTTCCAAGAGACCCAGTACTTC
len: 14; abundance: NA; d_gene: TRBD2; j_gene: TRBJ2-1; v_gene: TRBV29-1; CDR3aa: CSGRRDYLYNEQFF; CDR3nt: TGCAGCGGCCGCCGGGACTACCTCTACAATGAGCAGTTCTTC
len: 17; abundance: NA; d_gene: TRBD2; j_gene: TRBJ2-1; v_gene: TRBV28; CDR3aa: CASSSSVGGSSYNEQFF; CDR3nt: TGTGCCAGCAGTTCCTCAGTGGGGGGGAGCTCCTACAATGAGCAGTTCTTC
len: 16; abundance: NA; d_gene: TRBD1; j_gene: TRBJ2-5; v_gene: TRBV7-3; CDR3aa: CASSRSGQGAFETQYF; CDR3nt: TGTGCCAGCAGCCGCTCGGGACAGGGGGCTTTTGAGACCCAGTACTTC
len: 19; abundance: NA; d_gene: NA; j_gene: TRBJ2-1; v_gene: TRBV19; CDR3aa: CASSIQFARIRDLNNEQFF; CDR3nt: TGTGCCAGTAGTATACAGTTTGCAAGGATCCGGGACTTAAACAATGAGCAGTTCTTC
len: 15; abundance: NA; d_gene: NA; j_gene: TRBJ2-3; v_gene: TRBV7-9; CDR3aa: CASSFYRDSTDTQYF; CDR3nt: TGTGCCAGCAGCTTTTACAGGGATAGCACAGATACGCAGTATTTT
len: 13; abundance: NA; d_gene: NA; j_gene: TRBJ1-2; v_gene: TRBV5-5; CDR3aa: CASSFRGNYGYTF; CDR3nt: TGTGCCAGCAGCTTCCGGGGAAACTATGGCTACACCTTC
len: 14; abundance: once; d_gene: NA; j_gene: TRBJ1-2; v_gene: TRBV5-1; CDR3aa: CASSSPEGEGGYIF; CDR3nt: TGCGCCAGCAGCTCCCCAGAGGGGGAGGGTGGCTACATCTTC
len: 13; abundance: NA; d_gene: TRBD1; j_gene: TRBJ1-4; v_gene: TRBV18; CDR3aa: CASSPGTEEKLFF; CDR3nt: TGTGCCAGCTCACCCGGGACAGAGGAAAAACTGTTTTTT
len: 15; abundance: few; d_gene: TRBD2; j_gene: TRBJ2-3; v_gene: TRBV6-1; CDR3aa: CASAELAGSTDTQYF; CDR3nt: TGTGCCAGCGCCGAACTAGCGGGATCCACAGATACGCAGTATTTT
len: 16; abundance: few; d_gene: NA; j_gene: TRBJ1-5; v_gene: TRBV6-6; CDR3aa: CASSYAASGEQQPQHF; CDR3nt: TGTGCCAGCAGTTACGCTGCCTCCGGGGAACAGCAGCCCCAGCATTTT
len: 15; abundance: NA; d_gene: TRBD1; j_gene: TRBJ2-1; v_gene: TRBV9; CDR3aa: CASRDTGTEYNEQFF; CDR3nt: TGTGCCAGCAGGGATACCGGGACAGAATACAATGAGCAGTTCTTC